This T cell receptor beta chain was identified in a study of T cells in Graves' hyperthyroidism and ophthalmopathy (dated by TCRdb to 2018 to 2020). For the wider study: Peripheral blood samples were taken at the time of initial diagnosis, prior to any treatment. For training and testing, the 80 to 100 patients in the discovery cohort were randomly divided in a 7:3 ratio. After sampling, hyperthyroidism patients received methimazole starting at 30 mg daily, and ophthalmopathy patients received high-dose intravenous methylprednisolone. Prospective prediction of ophthalmopathy was tested in an independent validation cohort consisting of 18 to 20 hyperthyroidism patients and over 15 patients who later progressed to ophthalmopathy. In addition, the study compared T-cell repertoires in thyroid tissue and in blood from about 6 Graves' hyperthyroidism patients. TCR Vbeta CDR3 sequencing of some 140 peripheral blood samples (around 45 ophthalmopathy, 75 hyperthyroidism and roughly 17 progressor patients) is reported in the paper. A discovery cohort of about a hundred patients, about 43 with Graves' ophthalmopathy and fewer than 65 with stable Graves' hyperthyroidism, was used to find distinguishing TCR V-J signatures.

Between the V and J ends, shortened by 4 bases and 4 bases respectively, the junction contains 17 bases. The CDR3 sequence holds 16 residues, the cysteine and phenylalanine included. Only the CDR3 region is kept as DNA, spanning 48 bases read in frame from base 1. From the germline V gene, CDR1 is MDHEN and CDR2 is SYDVKM. Study-level results and caveats: In validation, progression to ophthalmopathy was predicted by the model with 65% to 71% sensitivity and just over 72% specificity, a median of roughly six months before onset. No statistical method was used to fix the sample size in advance, and group allocation was not hidden from the investigators. Most expanded thyroid clonotypes (frequency above 0.001) were also detected in blood, a finding suggesting that blood repertoires may reflect thyroid immune responses. Ophthalmopathy was separated from stable hyperthyroidism by a 13 V-J signature model, with approximately 85% sensitivity and roughly 81% specificity obtained in cross-validation and 80%/75% obtained in testing.

Ophthalmopathy patients had moderately to severely active disease, with a Clinical Activity Score of 3 or more, a NOSPECS grade of 4 or more, and a disease duration of less than 3 months. Patients with uncontrolled infections, other autoimmune diseases, pregnancy or lactation were excluded. Diagnoses were established on the basis of clinical symptoms, serum thyroxine and TRAb, thyroid ultrasound, and orbital computed tomography. PBMCs were separated from approximately 10 ml of fresh peripheral blood using Ficoll-Paque density gradient centrifugation. Total RNA was extracted using Trizol reagent, and RNA quality was assessed on an Agilent 2100 Bioanalyzer. About this clonotype: No cognate antigen has been identified for it. The input lacks base qualities; no much larger clone sits a single base away.

The TCR beta CDR3 regions were amplified from the RNA transcripts. For the first round of RT-PCR on the TCR CDR3, the HTBI primer set was used together with the Qiagen OneStep RT-PCR kit. Libraries were constructed in a second round of multiplex PCR, after which size selection and purification were carried out. Sequencing of the libraries was done on an Illumina HiSeq2000 using paired-end 100 bp reads. Per the source publication's procedure: SOAPnuke was used to process the raw data, with reads discarded if the reads contained adapters or uncalled bases, had a mean Phred below 15, or lacked an exact constant-primer or identifier match. COPE v1.2.5 was used to merge high-quality paired reads, and clonotypes were defined as unique nucleotide sequences. Clonotypes were aligned to IMGT TRBV, TRBD and TRBJ reference segments using MiTCR v1.1. The analysis included only V-J combinations with a frequency above 0.0001, which together covered 99.2% of the repertoires. A TCS score was defined as the ratio of F50 (clonal expansion) to E x V (chaos), with BLOSUM62-based TCRdist applied between CDR3 peptides within each V-J. Welch's t-statistics and random forest reduced around 510 V-J features to some 14, which were used in a naive Bayes classifier (R e1071). TCRdb trimmed public reads at Q25 via fastp, called clones via MiXCR and kept in-frame beta chains. Entries that share a CDR3 protein sequence are merged under the most common genes and DNA. The V and J calls and clone size come from TCRdb's table, not from the authors' own analysis. The sample data list around 600,000 distinct CDR3 sequences, and 13% to 15% of these were observed just once. 7% to 9% of the sample comes from the top ten.

The rearranged segments are TRBV28 and TRBJ2-1, and possibly TRBD2, on 6 matching bases. The source is a woman aged 18-30 years with Graves' ophthalmopathy. Source material: blood. Here is the DNA: TGTGCCAGCAGTTCACCAATGTGGGGGGTATACAATGAGCAGTTCTTC. Its protein reads: CASSSPMWGVYNEQFF.